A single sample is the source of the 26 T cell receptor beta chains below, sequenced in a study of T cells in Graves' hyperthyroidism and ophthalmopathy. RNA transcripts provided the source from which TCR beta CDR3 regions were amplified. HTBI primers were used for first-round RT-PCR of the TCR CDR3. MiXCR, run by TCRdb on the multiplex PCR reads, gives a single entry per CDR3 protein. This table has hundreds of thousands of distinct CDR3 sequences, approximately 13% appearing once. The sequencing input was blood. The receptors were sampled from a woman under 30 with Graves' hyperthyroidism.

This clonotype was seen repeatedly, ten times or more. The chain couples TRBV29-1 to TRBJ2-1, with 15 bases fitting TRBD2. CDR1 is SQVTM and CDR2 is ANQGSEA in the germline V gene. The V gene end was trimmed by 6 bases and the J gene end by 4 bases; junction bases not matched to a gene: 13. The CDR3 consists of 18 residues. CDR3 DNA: TGCAGCGTCCCAGGACTAGCGGGGGGGAAGGTCGGGTACAATGAGCAGTTCTTC. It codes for CSVPGLAGGKVGYNEQFF.

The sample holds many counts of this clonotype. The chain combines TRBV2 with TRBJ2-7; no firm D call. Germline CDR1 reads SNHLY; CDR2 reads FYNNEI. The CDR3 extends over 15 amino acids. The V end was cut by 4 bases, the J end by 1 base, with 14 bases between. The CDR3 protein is CASSARPGHSYEQYF. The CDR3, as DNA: TGTGCCAGCAGTGCGAGGCCAGGCCATTCCTACGAGCAGTACTTC.

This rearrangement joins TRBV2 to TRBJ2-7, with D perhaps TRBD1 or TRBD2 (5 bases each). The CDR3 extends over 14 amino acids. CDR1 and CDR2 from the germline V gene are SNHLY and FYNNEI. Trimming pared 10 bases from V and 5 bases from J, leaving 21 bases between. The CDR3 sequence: CATRVPGAYNEQYF. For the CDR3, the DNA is TGTGCCACCAGGGTCCCCGGGGCCTACAACGAGCAGTACTTC.

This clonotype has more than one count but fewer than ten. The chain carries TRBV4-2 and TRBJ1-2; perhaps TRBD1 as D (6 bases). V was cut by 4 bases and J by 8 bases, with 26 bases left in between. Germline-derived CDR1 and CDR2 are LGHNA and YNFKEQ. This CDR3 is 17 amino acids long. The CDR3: CASSREGERDTVVGYTF. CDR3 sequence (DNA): TGTGCCAGCAGCCGAGAAGGTGAAAGGGACACCGTGGTCGGCTACACCTTC.

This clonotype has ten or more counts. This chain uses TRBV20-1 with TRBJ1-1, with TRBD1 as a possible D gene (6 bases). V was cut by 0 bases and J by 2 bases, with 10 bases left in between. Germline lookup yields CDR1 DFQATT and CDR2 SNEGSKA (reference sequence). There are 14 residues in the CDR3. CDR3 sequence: CSAREQGINTEAFF. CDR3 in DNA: TGCAGTGCTAGAGAACAGGGAATAAACACTGAAGCTTTCTTT.

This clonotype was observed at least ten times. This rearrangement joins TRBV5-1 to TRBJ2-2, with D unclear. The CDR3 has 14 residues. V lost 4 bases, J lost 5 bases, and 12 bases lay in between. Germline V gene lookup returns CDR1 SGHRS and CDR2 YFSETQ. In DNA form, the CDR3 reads TGCGCCAGCAGCGTTCCCGGGCGGACCGGGGAGCTGTTTTTT. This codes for CASSVPGRTGELFF.

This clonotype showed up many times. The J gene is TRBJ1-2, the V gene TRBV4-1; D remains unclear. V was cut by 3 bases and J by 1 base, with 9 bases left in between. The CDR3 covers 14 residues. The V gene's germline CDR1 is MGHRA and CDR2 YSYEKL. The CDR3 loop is CASSQLAVNYGYTF. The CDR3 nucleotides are TGCGCCAGCAGCCAGCTTGCAGTTAACTATGGCTACACCTTC.

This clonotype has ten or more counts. CDR3 bases: TGCGCCAGCAGCCAAGATGATACGACAGATACGCAGTATTTT. This sequence encodes CASSQDDTTDTQYF. V and J are TRBV4-1 and TRBJ2-3; D is ambiguous. V was trimmed by 0 bases and J by 3 bases, leaving 7 bases between them. CDR1 and CDR2 from the germline V gene are MGHRA and YSYEKL. The CDR3 spans 14 residues.

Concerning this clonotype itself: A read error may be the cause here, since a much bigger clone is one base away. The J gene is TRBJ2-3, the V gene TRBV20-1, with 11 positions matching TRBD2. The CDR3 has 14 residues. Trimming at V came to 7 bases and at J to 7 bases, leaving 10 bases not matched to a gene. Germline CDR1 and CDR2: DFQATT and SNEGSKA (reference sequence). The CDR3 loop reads CSVISGRASNTQYF. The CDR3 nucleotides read TGCAGTGTTATTAGCGGGAGGGCCTCCAATACGCAGTATTTT.

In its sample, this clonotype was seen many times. As DNA, the CDR3 is TGTGCCTGGAGGATCAAGGGGGCCGACACTGAAGCTTTCTTT. It specifies CAWRIKGADTEAFF. J is TRBJ1-1 and V is TRBV30, with 7 bases matching TRBD1. CDR1 and CDR2 (germline): GTSNPN, SVGIG (reference sequence). V lost 3 bases and J lost 3; bases outside the gene matches: 7. This CDR3 is built from 14 residues.

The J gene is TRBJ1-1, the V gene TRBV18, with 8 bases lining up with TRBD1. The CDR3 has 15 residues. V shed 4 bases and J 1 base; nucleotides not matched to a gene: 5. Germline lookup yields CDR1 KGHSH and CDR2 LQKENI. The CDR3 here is CASSLGQGGNTEAFF. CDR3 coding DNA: TGTGCCAGCTCACTCGGACAGGGTGGGAACACTGAAGCTTTCTTT.

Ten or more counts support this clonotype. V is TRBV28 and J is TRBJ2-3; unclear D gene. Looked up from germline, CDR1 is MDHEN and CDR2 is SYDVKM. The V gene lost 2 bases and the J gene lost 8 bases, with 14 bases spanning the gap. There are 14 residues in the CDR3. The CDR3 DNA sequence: TGTGCCAGCAGTTTAGGCACAGTTCAAGCTACGCAGTATTTT. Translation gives CASSLGTVQATQYF. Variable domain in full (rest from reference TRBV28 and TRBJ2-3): DVKVTQSSRYLVKRTGEKVFLECVQDMDHENMFWYRQDPGLGLRLIYFSYDVKMKEKGDIPEGYSVSREKKERFSLILESASTNQTSMYLCASSLGTVQATQYFGPGTRLTVL.

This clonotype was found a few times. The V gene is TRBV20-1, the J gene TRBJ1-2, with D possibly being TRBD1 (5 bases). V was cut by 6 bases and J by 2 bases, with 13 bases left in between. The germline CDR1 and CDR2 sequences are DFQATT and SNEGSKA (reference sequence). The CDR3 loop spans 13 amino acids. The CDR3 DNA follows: TGCAGTGCAGCGCGGGGGGGGAACTATGGCTACACCTTC. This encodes CSAARGGNYGYTF.

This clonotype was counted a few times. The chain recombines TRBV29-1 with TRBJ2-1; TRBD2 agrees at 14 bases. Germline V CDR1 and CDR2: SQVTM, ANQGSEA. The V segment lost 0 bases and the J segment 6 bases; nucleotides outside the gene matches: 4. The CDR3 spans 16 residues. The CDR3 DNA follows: TGCAGCGTTGAAGAGACTAGCGGGAGGGTCGCCAATGAGCAGTTCTTC. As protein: CSVEETSGRVANEQFF.

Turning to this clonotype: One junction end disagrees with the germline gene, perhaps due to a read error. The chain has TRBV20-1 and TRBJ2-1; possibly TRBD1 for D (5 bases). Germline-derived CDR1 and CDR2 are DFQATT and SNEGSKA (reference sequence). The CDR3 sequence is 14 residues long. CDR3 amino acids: CSARVRGPYSEQFF. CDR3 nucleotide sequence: TGCAGTGCTAGAGTAAGGGGCCCCTACAGTGAGCAGTTCTTC.

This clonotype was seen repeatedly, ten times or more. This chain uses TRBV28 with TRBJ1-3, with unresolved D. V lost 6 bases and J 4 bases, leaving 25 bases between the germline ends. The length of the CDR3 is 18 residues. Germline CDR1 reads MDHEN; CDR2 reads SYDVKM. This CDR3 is CASSHFGVNLDGGNTIYF. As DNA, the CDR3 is TGTGCCAGCAGCCATTTCGGGGTAAACCTAGACGGAGGAAACACCATATATTTT.

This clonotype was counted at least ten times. The chain's CDR3 is CASSLNQRQAEAFF. The CDR3 coding sequence is TGTGCCAGCAGCTTGAATCAAAGGCAGGCTGAAGCTTTCTTT. The V and J genes are TRBV5-8 and TRBJ1-1, with unresolved D. Germline V gene sequence: CDR1 SGHTS, CDR2 YDEGEE. Between the trimmed V and J ends, which lost 1 base and 6 bases, there was a span of 13 bases. This CDR3 has 14 amino acids.

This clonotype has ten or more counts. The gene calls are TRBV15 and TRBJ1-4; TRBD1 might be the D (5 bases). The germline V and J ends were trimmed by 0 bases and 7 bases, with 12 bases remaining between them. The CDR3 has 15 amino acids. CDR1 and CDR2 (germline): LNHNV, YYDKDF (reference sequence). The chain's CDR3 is CATSRDRGAVEKLFF. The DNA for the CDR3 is TGTGCCACCAGCAGAGATCGTGGGGCGGTTGAAAAACTGTTTTTT.

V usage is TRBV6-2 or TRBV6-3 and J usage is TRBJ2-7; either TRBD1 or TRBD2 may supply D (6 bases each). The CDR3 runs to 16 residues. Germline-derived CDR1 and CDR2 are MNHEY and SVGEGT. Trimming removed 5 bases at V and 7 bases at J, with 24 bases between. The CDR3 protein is CASSSYTGGTRVEQYF. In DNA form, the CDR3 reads TGTGCCAGCAGTAGTTACACTGGCGGGACACGGGTGGAGCAGTACTTC.

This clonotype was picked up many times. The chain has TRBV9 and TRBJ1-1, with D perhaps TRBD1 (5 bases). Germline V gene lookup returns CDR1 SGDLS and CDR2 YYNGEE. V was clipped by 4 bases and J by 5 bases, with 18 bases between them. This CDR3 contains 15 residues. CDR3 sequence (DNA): TGTGCCAGCAGCCGAGGCCAGGGTCTGTTGACTGAAGCTTTCTTT. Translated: CASSRGQGLLTEAFF.

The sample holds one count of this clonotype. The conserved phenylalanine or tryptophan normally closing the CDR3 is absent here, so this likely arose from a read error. The CDR3 spells CASSQRPRWQGSYEQYL. CDR3 in DNA: TGTGCCAGCAGCCAAAGACCCAGATGGCAGGGGAGCTACGAGCAGTACCTC. The gene calls are TRBV14 and TRBJ2-7, with D maybe TRBD1 (6 bases). The CDR3 consists of 17 residues. In germline, CDR1 is SGHDN, CDR2 FVKESK. V shed 2 bases and J shed 3 bases, with 20 bases lying between them.

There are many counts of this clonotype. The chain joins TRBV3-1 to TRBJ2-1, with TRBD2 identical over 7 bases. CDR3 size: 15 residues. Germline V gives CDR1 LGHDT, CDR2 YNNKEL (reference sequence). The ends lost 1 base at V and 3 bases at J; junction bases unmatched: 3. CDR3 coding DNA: TGTGCCAGCAGCCAAGCGGCGGGGGACTACAATGAGCAGTTCTTC. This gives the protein CASSQAAGDYNEQFF.

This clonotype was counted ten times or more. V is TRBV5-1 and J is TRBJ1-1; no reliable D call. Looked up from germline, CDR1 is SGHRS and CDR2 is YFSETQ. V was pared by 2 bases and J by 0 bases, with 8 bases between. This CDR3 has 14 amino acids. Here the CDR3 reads CASSFNNMNTEAFF. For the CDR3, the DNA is TGCGCCAGCAGCTTCAATAACATGAACACTGAAGCTTTCTTT. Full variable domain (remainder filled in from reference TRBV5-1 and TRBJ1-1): KAGVTQTPRYLIKTRGQQVTLSCSPISGHRSVSWYQQTPGQGLQFLFEYFSETQRNKGNFPGRFSGRQFSNSRSEMNVSTLELGDSALYLCASSFNNMNTEAFFGQGTRLTVV.

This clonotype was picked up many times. The chain's CDR3 is CATTTGGLYEQYF. The CDR3 nucleotides are TGTGCCACCACGACAGGGGGCCTCTACGAGCAGTACTTC. This sequence joins TRBV28 and TRBJ2-7; 10 bases line up with TRBD1. After removal of 10 bases from V and 3 bases from J, the junction contained 6 bases not matched to a gene. Germline CDR1 reads MDHEN; CDR2 reads SYDVKM. There are 13 residues in the CDR3. Looking up the rest from reference TRBV28 and TRBJ2-7 gives the full variable domain: DVKVTQSSRYLVKRTGEKVFLECVQDMDHENMFWYRQDPGLGLRLIYFSYDVKMKEKGDIPEGYSVSREKKERFSLILESASTNQTSMYLCATTTGGLYEQYFGPGTRLTVT.

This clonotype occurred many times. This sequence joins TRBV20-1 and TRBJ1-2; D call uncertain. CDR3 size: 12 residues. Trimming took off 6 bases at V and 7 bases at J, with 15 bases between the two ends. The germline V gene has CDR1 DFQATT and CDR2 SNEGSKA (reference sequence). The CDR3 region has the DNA TGCAGTGCGTCCGGACTTTACTCTGGCTACACCTTC. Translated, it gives CSASGLYSGYTF.

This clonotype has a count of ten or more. This CDR3 is CSARSPAGGPYNEQFF. In DNA, the CDR3 is TGCAGTGCTAGAAGTCCAGCGGGGGGGCCTTACAATGAGCAGTTCTTC. V is TRBV20-1 and J is TRBJ2-1, with TRBD2 matching 10 bases. This CDR3 spans 16 amino acids. From germline, CDR1 is DFQATT and CDR2 SNEGSKA (reference sequence). With V trimmed by 2 bases and J by 4 bases, 8 bases remained unmatched.